The T cell receptor delta chain under discussion was sequenced for a study of Vδ1+ human thymocytes. Notes on the study in general: Thymic TRG and TRD repertoires appeared highly polyclonal.

The template was reverse-transcribed extracted RNA. The CDR3 regions were amplified by multiplex PCR from V-gene primers to a constant-region primer. TCRdb reanalysed the multiplex PCR reads with CATT. The sample contains about 50,000 delta-chain clones, more than 13% of which appear only once. In this sample, this clone turned up a few times. Its antigen is as yet unknown. This CDR3 spans 18 amino acids. The ends lost 0 bases at V and 1 base at J; junction bases unmatched: 7. Germline V gene sequence: CDR1 TSWWSYY, CDR2 QGS. This chain uses TRDV1 with TRDJ1; 11 nucleotides line up with TRDD3. This sequence originates from a girl less than two years old who had congenital heart surgery. The sample consisted of Vdelta1+ gamma-delta thymocytes from the thymus. Subset described: FACS-sorted CD3+ TCRalphabeta- TCRVdelta1+ TCRVdelta2- thymocytes. DNA of the CDR3: TGTGCTCTTGGGGAACTTCGTAGCCTGGGGGATACCACCGATAAACTCATCTTT. It is translated as CALGELRSLGDTTDKLIF.